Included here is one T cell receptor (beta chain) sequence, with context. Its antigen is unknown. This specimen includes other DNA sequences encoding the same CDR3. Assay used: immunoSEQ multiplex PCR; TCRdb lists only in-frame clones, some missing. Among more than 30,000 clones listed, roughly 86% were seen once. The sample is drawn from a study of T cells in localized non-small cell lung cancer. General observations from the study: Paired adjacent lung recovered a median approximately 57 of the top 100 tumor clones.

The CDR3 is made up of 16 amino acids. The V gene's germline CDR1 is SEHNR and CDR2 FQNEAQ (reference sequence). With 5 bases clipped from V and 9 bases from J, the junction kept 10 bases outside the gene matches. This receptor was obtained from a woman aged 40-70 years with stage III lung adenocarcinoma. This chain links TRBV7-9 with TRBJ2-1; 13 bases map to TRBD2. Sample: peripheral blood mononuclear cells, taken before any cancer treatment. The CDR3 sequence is CASSPRTSGRWGEQFF. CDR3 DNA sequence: TGTGCCAGCAGCCCGAGGACTAGCGGGAGATGGGGTGAGCAGTTCTTC.